A single sample gave rise to the 23 T cell receptor beta chains below, sequenced in a study of T-cell reconstitution after alpha-beta-depleted transplantation in children. It was with unique molecular identifiers that the TCRbeta library was prepared. TCRdb ran MiXCR on the PCR reads and lists one entry per CDR3 protein. This table has hundreds of thousands of distinct CDR3 sequences, over 7% appearing once. Study results and caveats: Newly produced T cells mostly provided counts and TCRbeta diversity after one year, as hyperexpanded clones declined.

Their recognized antigens are unknown. Material: peripheral blood, obtained 360 days after TCRalphabeta/CD19-depleted stem cell transplant. Receptors were obtained from a female patient between 2 and 15 years old who had a stem cell transplant for Fanconi anemia, so the T cells may come from the graft donor.

This clonotype has a handful of counts. The genes are TRBV7-9 and TRBJ2-5; D gene unclear. This CDR3 region has 14 residues. V was pared by 0 bases and J by 5 bases, with 10 bases between. Germline loops: CDR1 SEHNR, CDR2 FQNEAQ (reference sequence). The CDR3 sequence is CASSLAIVPETQYF. CDR3 nucleotides: TGTGCCAGCAGCTTAGCGATAGTGCCGGAGACCCAGTACTTC.

A remark on this clonotype: A much larger clonotype is one base distant, so this may be a read error. The CDR3 loop is CASSPNGPYEQYF. CDR3 nucleotides: TGTGCCAGCTCACCCAATGGGCCTTACGAGCAGTACTTC. This sequence joins TRBV18 and TRBJ2-7; the D is unclear. This CDR3 spans 13 amino acids. Trimming removed 3 bases from V and 4 bases from J, with 10 bases in between. Germline CDR1 is KGHSH and CDR2 is LQKENI.

The table lists this clonotype with a few counts. J is TRBJ2-3 and V is TRBV18; 7 bases are a match to TRBD1. The CDR3 is made up of 15 amino acids. V gave up 3 bases and J gave up 4 bases; unmatched junction bases: 7. The germline V gene has CDR1 KGHSH and CDR2 LQKENI. DNA of the CDR3: TGTGCCAGCTCACCCGTACGACAGGGCGCAGATACGCAGTATTTT. Its translation is CASSPVRQGADTQYF.

In this sample, this clonotype turned up many times. In DNA, the CDR3 is TGTGCCAGCAGCAGGACAGGGATCTCGACAGCCAAAAACATTCAGTACTTC. Translation gives CASSRTGISTAKNIQYF. V is TRBV6-2 or TRBV6-3 and J is TRBJ2-4, with TRBD1 matching over 8 bases. J lost 0 bases, V lost 6 bases, and 10 bases had no gene match. The length of the CDR3 is 17 residues. Per the germline V gene, CDR1 is MNHEY and CDR2 is SVGEGT.

This clonotype was found many times. The rearrangement joins TRBV12-3 or TRBV12-4 to TRBJ2-4; either TRBD1 or TRBD2 may supply D (6 bases each). The CDR3 covers 17 residues. V shed 7 bases and J shed 0 bases, with 19 bases lying between them. The CDR3 DNA reads as TGTGCCAGCACCATCGGGGGCACCCTTATAGCCAAAAACATTCAGTACTTC. It encodes CASTIGGTLIAKNIQYF.

This clonotype was counted many times. The J gene is TRBJ1-1, the V gene TRBV7-9; 8 nucleotides align to TRBD1. Germline values: CDR1 SEHNR, CDR2 FQNEAQ (reference sequence). This CDR3 contains 16 residues. V was clipped by 1 base and J by 2 bases; unmatched bases: 6. CDR3 DNA: TGTGCCAGCAGCTTAGATCCCGGACAGGGCAACACTGAAGCTTTCTTT. Residues: CASSLDPGQGNTEAFF.

Many counts were recorded for this clonotype. The rearrangement joins TRBV2 to TRBJ2-7; 8 bases map to TRBD1. The CDR3 loop spans 14 amino acids. V shed 4 bases, J shed 0 bases, and the junction held 2 bases outside the gene matches. The germline CDR1 and CDR2 sequences are SNHLY and FYNNEI. This CDR3 is CASSVQGVSYEQYF. In DNA, the CDR3 is TGTGCCAGCAGTGTACAGGGGGTCTCCTACGAGCAGTACTTC.

V gene TRBV30 combines with J gene TRBJ2-7, with D maybe TRBD1 (6 bases). With 5 bases removed from V and 5 bases from J, the gap between germline ends came to 13 bases. Germline CDR1 reads GTSNPN; CDR2 reads SVGIG (reference sequence). The CDR3 is made up of 12 amino acids. In DNA form, the CDR3 reads TGTGCCTGGCAACAGGGTAACCACGAGCAGTACTTC. This translates into CAWQQGNHEQYF.

This chain links TRBV6-2 or TRBV6-3 with TRBJ2-3; 7 bases are shared with TRBD1. Germline lookup yields CDR1 MNHEY and CDR2 SVGEGT. The CDR3 spans 15 residues. The ends lost 4 bases at V and 3 bases at J; junction bases unmatched: 7. CDR3 loop: CASSFSDRLTDTQYF. The DNA of the CDR3 is TGTGCCAGCAGTTTCTCGGACAGGTTGACAGATACGCAGTATTTT.

This clonotype was seen many times. The gene calls are TRBV28 and TRBJ2-1; 8 positions match TRBD2. V was pared by 6 bases and J by 0 bases, with 13 bases of the junction left unmatched. The CDR3 is made up of 18 amino acids. Per germline, CDR1 MDHEN and CDR2 SYDVKM. The CDR3 DNA reads TGTGCCAGCAGCGGACCCAGGACTAGCCAGAGCTCCTACAATGAGCAGTTCTTC. It yields the protein CASSGPRTSQSSYNEQFF.

Only a few counts were recorded for this clonotype. V is TRBV6-2 or TRBV6-3 and J is TRBJ1-2; 8 nucleotides align to TRBD1. CDR1 and CDR2 from the germline V gene are MNHEY and SVGEGT. Germline trimming cut 5 bases from V and 4 bases from J; bases unmatched to any gene: 3. The CDR3 contains 13 residues. In DNA, the CDR3 is TGTGCCAGCAGTGGACAGGGCAGCTATGGCTACACCTTC. Its translation: CASSGQGSYGYTF.

This clonotype appeared many times. The CDR3 nucleotides are TGTGCCAGCAGACTAGCGGGGGGCACAGATACGCAGTATTTT. Translation: CASRLAGGTDTQYF. V usage is TRBV12-3 or TRBV12-4 and J usage is TRBJ2-3; the match to TRBD2 covers 11 bases. The CDR3 contains 14 residues. The ends lost 6 bases at V and 1 base at J; junction bases unmatched: 0.

The table lists this clonotype with many counts. This chain uses TRBV20-1 with TRBJ2-1; D is perhaps TRBD1 or TRBD2 (5 bases each). The germline V and J ends were trimmed by 8 bases and 16 bases, with 21 bases remaining between them. The CDR3 length is 11 residues. The germline gives CDR1 DFQATT, CDR2 SNEGSKA (reference sequence). CDR3 nucleotide sequence: TGCAGTTACAGTACGGGACGACTACGATTCTTC. This gives the protein CSYSTGRLRFF.

The chain has TRBV18 and TRBJ2-7, with 8 bases fitting TRBD1. With 3 bases clipped from V and 2 bases from J, the junction kept 6 bases outside the gene matches. This CDR3 region has 15 residues. CDR1 and CDR2 from the germline V gene are KGHSH and LQKENI. CDR3 region: CASSPGRGRTYEQYF. DNA of the CDR3: TGTGCCAGCTCACCGGGCAGGGGGCGTACCTACGAGCAGTACTTC.

This clonotype was detected many times. This chain uses TRBV5-1 with TRBJ2-5; 8 nucleotides match TRBD2. The CDR3 length is 16 residues. Trimming removed 1 base from V and 2 bases from J; junction bases left unmatched: 7. CDR1 and CDR2 (germline): SGHRS, YFSETQ. CDR3 sequence: CASSLFAGGHQETQYF. The DNA of the CDR3 is TGCGCCAGCAGCTTGTTTGCGGGGGGCCATCAAGAGACCCAGTACTTC.

With regard to this clonotype: A much larger clone differs from this one at a single base, so this may be a read error. This chain uses TRBV4-2 with TRBJ2-3; 9 bases are shared with TRBD2. The CDR3 is made up of 16 amino acids. Germline V gives CDR1 LGHNA, CDR2 YNFKEQ. CDR3 sequence (DNA): TGTGCCAGCAGCCAAGAATTGATAGCGGGGGCAGATACGCAGTGTTTT. Translating gives CASSQELIAGADTQCF.

This clonotype was counted many times. V and J are TRBV5-5 and TRBJ2-2; D possibly matches TRBD1 or TRBD2 (5 bases each). V was trimmed by 2 bases and J by 2 bases, leaving 10 bases between them. Germline lookup yields CDR1 SGHKS and CDR2 YYEKEE (reference sequence). There are 15 residues in the CDR3. The CDR3 region is CASSFWDQNTGELFF. The CDR3 DNA sequence: TGTGCCAGCAGCTTTTGGGACCAAAACACCGGGGAGCTGTTTTTT.

The V and J genes are TRBV19 and TRBJ2-3, with D perhaps matching TRBD1 (6 bases). V shed 7 bases and J shed 2 bases, with 13 bases lying between them. CDR3 length: 14 residues. Germline V gene data show CDR1 as LNHDA and CDR2 as SQIVND (reference sequence). The CDR3 spells CASTVRDNTDTQYF. DNA of the CDR3: TGTGCCAGTACCGTCCGGGACAACACAGATACGCAGTATTTT.

This clonotype occurred many times. J is TRBJ1-2 and V is TRBV10-3, with D unresolved. The CDR3 covers 12 residues. Germline V gene data show CDR1 as ENHRY and CDR2 as SYGVKD. Trimming pared 4 bases from V and 6 bases from J, leaving 9 bases between. CDR3 nucleotide sequence: TGTGCCATCAGTGGGAACGAGGATGGCTACACCTTC. Amino acid sequence: CAISGNEDGYTF.

This rearrangement joins TRBV20-1 to TRBJ1-2; D not certain. V was pared by 3 bases and J by 4 bases, with 9 bases between. The CDR3 covers 12 residues. CDR1 is DFQATT, CDR2 SNEGSKA, per germline (reference sequence). The CDR3: CSASETSYGYTF. CDR3 coding DNA: TGCAGTGCTAGTGAGACATCCTATGGCTACACCTTC.

At least ten counts were recorded for this clonotype. The rearrangement links TRBV7-2 to TRBJ1-3; TRBD1 matches at 7 bases. Germline values: CDR1 SGHTA, CDR2 FQGNSA. This CDR3 has 14 residues. Trimming cost V 1 base and J 5 bases; bases outside gene matches: 2. In DNA, the CDR3 is TGTGCCAGCAGCTTAGAGACAGGGCGAAACACCATATATTTT. It codes for CASSLETGRNTIYF.

A few counts support this clonotype. The chain joins TRBV9 to TRBJ2-2; TRBD2 agrees at 9 bases. The ends lost 0 bases at V and 0 bases at J; junction bases unmatched: 6. This CDR3 comprises 18 residues. Germline assignment: CDR1 SGDLS and CDR2 YYNGEE. The CDR3 loop reads CASSVGLAGPPNTGELFF. CDR3 bases: TGTGCCAGCAGCGTAGGTCTAGCGGGGCCCCCGAACACCGGGGAGCTGTTTTTT. Using reference TRBV9 and TRBJ2-2 for the parts outside the CDR3, the full variable domain is DSGVTQTPKHLITATGQRVTLRCSPRSGDLSVYWYQQSLDQGLQFLIQYYNGEERAKGNILERFSAQQFPDLHSELNLSSLELGDSALYFCASSVGLAGPPNTGELFFGEGSRLTVL.

This clonotype came up many times. This sequence joins TRBV12-3 or TRBV12-4 and TRBJ1-6, with 9 bases matching TRBD1. The CDR3 length is 17 residues. Unmatched junction bases numbered 8, after V lost 5 bases and J lost 3 bases. In nucleotides, the CDR3 is TGTGCCAGCAGTCTGAAAGGGACAGGGCACTATAATTCACCCCTCCACTTT. Its translation: CASSLKGTGHYNSPLHF.